This paragraph covers one T cell receptor beta chain sequence. Its recognized antigen is unknown. The sample holds no much larger clone one base away, and base qualities are not on file. The cohort consisted of some 670 healthy bone marrow donors. At the time of sampling, every cohort member was nominally healthy, though immune exposures that went unrecorded were likely present. The donor was CMV seronegative and belonged to the group of 352 seronegative cohort members. Every donor gave a peripheral blood sample, and the peripheral blood mononuclear cells from that sample were used for TCR beta sequencing. Genomic DNA extraction from the blood cell samples was performed with the Qiagen DNeasy Blood Extraction Kit. Trimmed from V: 1 base; trimmed from J: 7 bases; junction bases lacking a gene match: 9. According to the germline V gene, CDR1 reads MGHRA and CDR2 reads YSYEKL. The CDR3, cysteine through phenylalanine, is 16 amino acids long. Kept here is only the CDR3 DNA, which spans 48 bases and is read in frame from base 1.

The sample is drawn from a study of cytomegalovirus exposure and HLA in healthy donors (TCRdb year 2017). Study-level background: An earlier analysis of a few hundred of the donors reported under 300 Gb of sequence data and around 120 million unique TCR beta sequences obtained from about 170 million T cells. An early release that covered approximately 600 HLA-typed donors contained approximately 300 gigabases of sequencing data and around 85 million unique TCR sequences. The genetic ancestry cluster associated with self-reported Caucasian donors included over 65% of the approximately 430 genotyped donors. The study aimed to test whether signatures of past pathogen exposure could be identified by cataloging public T cell receptors. Using immunosequencing, the study profiled T cell repertoires from 500 to 800 subjects and related those repertoires to cytomegalovirus serostatus. Besides the first cohort of around 670 subjects, a separate validation cohort made up of roughly 120 different subjects was used. To predict cytomegalovirus infection status, the study combined high-throughput TCR immunosequencing, statistical association of individual TCRs with disease status, and machine learning. To study patterns of TCR occurrence, a later analysis re-analyzed previously published TCR beta repertoires from hundreds of donors and added high-resolution HLA genotyping. The later analysis used no new phenotypic data to find candidate immune exposures, relying instead on TCR beta sequences and their occurrence across donors. An earlier analysis of 500 to 650 of the donors applied high-throughput TCR beta sequencing to assess whether each TCR beta V gene segment acted as functional or pseudogenic. Donor age, sex, ethnicity and CMV serostatus were collected together with the repertoire data. A later genetic analysis used genome-wide SNP genotypes for about three fifths of the 666 donors, treating that subset as a discovery cohort. All discovery cohort repertoires had been generated on a single sequencing platform. Class I and class II HLA loci were covered by the typing at four-digit resolution. Typing coverage differed by locus: A, B, C, DRB1 and DQB1 were typed in roughly 629-630 donors, DQA1 in approximately 520, DPA1 in 600 to 610, and DPB1 in just under 480. Roughly five DR-DQ haplotypes were handled as single units for association and clustering, since linkage in the cohort was strong. Among 300 to 450 genotyped donors of the cohort, an average of roughly 240,000 unique TCR beta nucleotide sequences were sequenced per donor, around 20% of them non-productive. Broader findings and caveats from the paper: A later analysis found that HLA-associated TCR beta chains were more clonally expanded and had lower generation probabilities than equally common non-associated chains. According to a later analysis, most CMV-associated TCR beta chains appeared to be HLA-restricted, and the HLA associations seemed to be driven largely by CMV exposure. Assigning TCR associations to individual alleles was difficult when HLA alleles, especially DR and DQ, strongly co-occurred. In a later analysis, several top co-occurrence clusters were reported to appear linked to parvovirus B19, influenza, CMV and Epstein-Barr virus. In vitro tests confirmed that three of the cytomegalovirus-associated TCR beta chains recognize cytomegalovirus antigens. According to the authors, the approach could potentially be generalized to other disease states and immunological phenotypes. In an earlier analysis of about 550 of the donors, most TCR beta V segments were observed in productive rearrangements about 90% or about 30% of the time, broadly matching IMGT annotations. The only immune exposure information available for the cohort was CMV serostatus. Because the 87-base-pair reads could not distinguish some IMGT-functional V segments, including TRBV6-2 and TRBV6-3, those segments were excluded. V-gene and J-gene trimming of TCR beta chains was associated with a missense DCLRE1C variant in a later genetic analysis, and the association was replicated in an independent cohort. This cohort had only TCR beta chains sequenced, and the lack of alpha or paired-chain data limited which features could be detected. Approximately 18 rarely observed V segments, including chromosome 9 orphons, were excluded from the earlier analysis of some 590 of the donors because counts were too low. A further reported finding was that TCR beta sequences accurately predicted the HLA-A and HLA-B alleles for most subjects in the first cohort. The classifier was reported to diagnose cytomegalovirus status with high specificity and sensitivity in both the original and validation cohorts. Correlated functional status among segregating V segments might reflect linkage disequilibrium, but an unknown experimental factor could not be ruled out. In a later analysis, some 18,000 TCR beta sequences were associated with specific HLA alleles at a false discovery rate of 0.05. Sequencing depth was assumed to be roughly uniform across donors in the presence/absence analyses, though that assumption may not hold. A later genetic analysis reported fewer N-insertions in productive TCRs among donors in an Asian-associated ancestry cluster than the roughly 620-donor mean. A total of roughly 160 TCR beta chains were listed by the study as associated with cytomegalovirus. Because HLA typing was missing for some donors at each locus, association tests included only the typed subset. According to a later analysis, TCR association rates differed among HLA loci, with DRB1 alleles showing the most associated TCRs and HLA-C alleles showing the fewest. While some public TCRs were present in many individuals, most TCR sequences turned up only very rarely across donors. The sequencing pipeline was judged likely to have produced a cluster of highly shared sequence variants as a technical artifact.

Library preparation employed the immunoSEQ multiplex PCR assay. For the multiplex PCR, a mixture combining 60 forward primers for TCR Vbeta segments and 13 reverse primers for TCR Jbeta segments was used. A multiplex PCR assay on genomic DNA amplified the CDR3 region of rearranged TCR beta genes. The amplified TCR beta libraries were sequenced on the Illumina HiSeq System as 87-base-pair reads. Per the original workflow: A later analysis tallied tens of millions of unique TCR beta chains across the 550 to 850 repertoires, and about 10 million of those chains were shared by two or more donors. Raw reads were error-corrected and collapsed into unique sequences with a nearest-neighbor algorithm that merged closely related sequences to remove PCR and sequencing errors. To assign V, D and J gene segments, CDR3 sequences were aligned to IMGT reference sequences. For a sequence to be retained, a match of at least six nucleotides to both a V gene segment and a J gene segment was required. Rearrangements were called productive when the CDR3 lacked stop codons and stayed in frame with V and J; all others were non-productive. CDR3 was defined by IMGT convention, running from the second conserved V-encoded cysteine to the conserved J-encoded phenylalanine. In an earlier analysis of around 640 of the donors, sequences lacking an unambiguous match to a single V gene segment were excluded. An earlier analysis of fewer than 650 of the donors classified V segments as functional when productive rearrangements were above 56.7% and as segregating when the standard deviation between donors was above 5%. A statistical classification framework was developed to diagnose cytomegalovirus status using the catalog of TCR beta chain sequences. V and J gene assignment, in a later analysis, came from comparing TCR nucleotide sequences with IMGT/GENE-DB human TR gene sequences. Using the TCRdist pipeline, a later analysis assigned CDR3 sequences along with most-parsimonious VDJ recombination scenarios. In a later analysis, each TCR beta chain was defined by its CDR3 amino acid sequence together with its V-gene family, and reads without a unique V-gene family were excluded. In a later analysis, fewer than 600 highly shared, low-generation-probability nucleotide sequences were removed to address suspected cross-contamination and a sequencing artifact. A later analysis calculated a clonal expansion index for each public chain from normalized within-repertoire ranks of inferred template counts. In a later analysis, generation probabilities were computed with a VDJ recombination model fitted to out-of-frame rearrangements, and the resulting probabilities were checked against IGoR. Hypergeometric tests were used in a later analysis to score TCR-TCR, TCR-HLA and TCR-CMV co-occurrence, with a repertoire-size bias correction applied to the TCR pairs. In a later analysis, false discovery rates were estimated by permuting HLA or CMV assignments 20 times. In a later analysis, co-occurring TCRs were grouped using DBSCAN, with TCRdist sequence similarity added in when clustering inside HLA-allele-positive subsets. For co-occurrence clustering, repertoires with fewer than 30,000 or more than 120,000 public chains were excluded, along with roughly 5 repertoires with anomalous nucleotide sharing. TCRdb obtained this table from immuneACCESS and retained in-frame rearrangements with V and J assigned. These tables miss some clones; where compared with another copy, unresolved V genes account for less than half of the shortfall, and the remainder is unexplained. The V and J calls and clone size are taken from that table; D and trimming were inferred from the DNA. This sample holds about 160,000 clones; approximately 72% were observed only once. Over 2% of the sample goes to the ten largest clones.

Sequenced: PBMCs. The chain is assembled from TRBV4-1 and TRBJ1-5; 8 nucleotides in the junction match TRBD1. This TCR derives from a female donor in good health and CMV-seronegative. The DNA reads TGCGCCAGCAGCCAAGTCCAGGGGGCGGTTTTGCAGCCCCAGCATTTT. Protein translation: CASSQVQGAVLQPQHF.